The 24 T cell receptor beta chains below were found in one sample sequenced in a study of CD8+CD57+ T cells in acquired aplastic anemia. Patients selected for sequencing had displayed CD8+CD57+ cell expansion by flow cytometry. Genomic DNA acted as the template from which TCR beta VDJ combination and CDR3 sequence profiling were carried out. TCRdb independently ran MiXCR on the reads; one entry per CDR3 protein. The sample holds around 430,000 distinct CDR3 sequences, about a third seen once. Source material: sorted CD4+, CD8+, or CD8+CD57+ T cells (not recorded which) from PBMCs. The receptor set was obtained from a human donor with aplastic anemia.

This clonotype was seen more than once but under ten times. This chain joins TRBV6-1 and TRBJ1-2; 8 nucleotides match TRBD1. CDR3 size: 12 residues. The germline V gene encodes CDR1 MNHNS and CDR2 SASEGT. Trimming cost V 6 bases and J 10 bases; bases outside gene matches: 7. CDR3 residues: CASRGDRGHYTF. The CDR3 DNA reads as TGTGCCAGCAGGGGAGACAGGGGCCACTACACCTTC.

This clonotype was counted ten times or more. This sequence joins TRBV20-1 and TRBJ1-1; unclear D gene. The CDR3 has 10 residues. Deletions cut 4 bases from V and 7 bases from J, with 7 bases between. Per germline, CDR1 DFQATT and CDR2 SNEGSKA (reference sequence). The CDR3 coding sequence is TGCAGTGCTACCAGGCTTGAAGCTTTCTTT. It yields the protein CSATRLEAFF.

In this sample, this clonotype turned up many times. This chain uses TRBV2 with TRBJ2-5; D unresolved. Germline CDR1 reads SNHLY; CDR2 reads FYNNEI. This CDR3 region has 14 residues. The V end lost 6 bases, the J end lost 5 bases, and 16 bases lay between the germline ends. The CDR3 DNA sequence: TGTGCCAGCAGGAACTTCAAGAATACGGAGACCCAGTACTTC. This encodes CASRNFKNTETQYF.

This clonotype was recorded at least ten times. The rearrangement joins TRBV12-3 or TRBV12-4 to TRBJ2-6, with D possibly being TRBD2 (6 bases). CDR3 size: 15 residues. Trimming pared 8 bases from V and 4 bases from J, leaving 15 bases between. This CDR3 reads CASLRRGIGANVLTF. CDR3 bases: TGTGCCAGCCTCCGTCGGGGGATCGGGGCCAACGTCCTGACTTTC.

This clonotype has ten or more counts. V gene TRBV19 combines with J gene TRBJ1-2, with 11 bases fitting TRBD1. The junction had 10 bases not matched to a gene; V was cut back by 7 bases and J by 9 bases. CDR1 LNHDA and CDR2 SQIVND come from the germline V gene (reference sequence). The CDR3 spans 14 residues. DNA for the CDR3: TGTGCCAGTACCTCCCCCGGACAGGGGGCCAGCTACACCTTC. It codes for CASTSPGQGASYTF.

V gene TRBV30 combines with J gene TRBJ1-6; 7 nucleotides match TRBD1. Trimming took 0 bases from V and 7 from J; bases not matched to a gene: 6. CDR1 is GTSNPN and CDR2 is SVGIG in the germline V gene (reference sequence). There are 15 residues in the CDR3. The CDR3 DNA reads TGTGCCTGGAGTGTACTACAGGGGCGGAATTCACCCCTCCACTTT. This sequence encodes CAWSVLQGRNSPLHF.

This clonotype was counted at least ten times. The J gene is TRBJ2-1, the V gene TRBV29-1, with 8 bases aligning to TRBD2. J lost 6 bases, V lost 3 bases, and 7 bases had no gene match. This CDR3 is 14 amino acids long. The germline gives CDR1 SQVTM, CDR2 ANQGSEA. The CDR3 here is CSVDRSGGPNEQFF. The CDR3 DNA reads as TGCAGCGTTGACAGGTCGGGGGGGCCCAATGAGCAGTTCTTC.

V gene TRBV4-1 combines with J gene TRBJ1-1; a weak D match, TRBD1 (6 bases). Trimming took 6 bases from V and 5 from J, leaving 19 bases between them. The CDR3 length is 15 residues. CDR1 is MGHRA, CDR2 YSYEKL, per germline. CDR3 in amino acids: CASRSIGGVRTEAFF. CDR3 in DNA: TGCGCCAGCAGGAGCATAGGGGGAGTGAGGACTGAAGCTTTCTTT.

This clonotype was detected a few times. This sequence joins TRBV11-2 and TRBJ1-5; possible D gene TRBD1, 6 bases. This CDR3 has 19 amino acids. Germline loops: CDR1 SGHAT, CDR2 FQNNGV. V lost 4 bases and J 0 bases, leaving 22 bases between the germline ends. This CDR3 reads CASSSIQADRRYSNQPQHF. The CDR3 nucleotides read TGTGCCAGCAGCTCGATTCAGGCTGACAGGAGGTATAGCAATCAGCCCCAGCATTTT.

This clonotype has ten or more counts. The CDR3 sequence: CASSIINSPLHF. CDR3 in DNA: TGTGCCAGTAGTATCATTAATTCACCCCTCCACTTT. The V and J genes are TRBV19 and TRBJ1-6; D gene ambiguous. CDR1 is LNHDA and CDR2 is SQIVND in the germline V gene (reference sequence). Trimming took 3 bases from V and 6 from J, leaving 3 bases between them. The CDR3 length is 12 residues.

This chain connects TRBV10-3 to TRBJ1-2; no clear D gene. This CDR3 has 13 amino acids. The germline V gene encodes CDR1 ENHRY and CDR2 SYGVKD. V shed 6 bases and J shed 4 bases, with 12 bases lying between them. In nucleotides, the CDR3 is TGTGCCATCAGGGTACGGGAGGGCTATGGCTACACCTTC. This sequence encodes CAIRVREGYGYTF.

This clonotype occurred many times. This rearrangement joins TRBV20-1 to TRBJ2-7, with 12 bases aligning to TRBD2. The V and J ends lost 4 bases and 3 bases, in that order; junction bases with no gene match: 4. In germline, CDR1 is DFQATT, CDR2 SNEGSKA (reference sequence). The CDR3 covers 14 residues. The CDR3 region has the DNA TGCAGTGCTACGGAGGGACTAGCGGGCTACGAGCAGTACTTC. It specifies CSATEGLAGYEQYF.

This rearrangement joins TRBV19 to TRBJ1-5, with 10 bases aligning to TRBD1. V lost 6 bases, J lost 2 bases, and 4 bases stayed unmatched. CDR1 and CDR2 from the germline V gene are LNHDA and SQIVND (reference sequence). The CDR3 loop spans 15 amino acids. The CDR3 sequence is CASRLGTGGNQPQHF. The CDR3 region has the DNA TGTGCCAGTAGATTAGGGACAGGGGGCAATCAGCCCCAGCATTTT. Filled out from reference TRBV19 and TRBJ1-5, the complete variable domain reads DGGITQSPKYLFRKEGQNVTLSCEQNLNHDAMYWYRQDPGQGLRLIYYSQIVNDFQKGDIAEGYSVSREKKESFPLTVTSAQKNPTAFYLCASRLGTGGNQPQHFGDGTRLSIL.

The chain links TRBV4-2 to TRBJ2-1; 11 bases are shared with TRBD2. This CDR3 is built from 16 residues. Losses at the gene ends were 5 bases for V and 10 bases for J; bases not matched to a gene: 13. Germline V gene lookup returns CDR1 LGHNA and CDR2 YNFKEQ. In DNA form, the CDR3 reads TGTGCCAGCAGCGAGCGACTAGCGGGGAGACGACAGGAGCAGTTCTTC. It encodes CASSERLAGRRQEQFF.

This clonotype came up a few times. CDR3 loop: CAISERGDEQYF. CDR3 bases: TGTGCCATCAGTGAAAGGGGAGACGAGCAGTACTTC. The chain employs TRBV10-3 and TRBJ2-7; D is possibly TRBD1 or TRBD2 (5 bases each). The CDR3 extends over 12 amino acids. Germline V gene lookup returns CDR1 ENHRY and CDR2 SYGVKD. Deletions cut 3 bases from V and 5 bases from J, with 8 bases between.

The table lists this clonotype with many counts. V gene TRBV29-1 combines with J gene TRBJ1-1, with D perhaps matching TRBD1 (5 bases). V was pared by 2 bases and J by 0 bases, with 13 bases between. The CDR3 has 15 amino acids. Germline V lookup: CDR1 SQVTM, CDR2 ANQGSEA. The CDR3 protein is CSVESGRQLNTEAFF. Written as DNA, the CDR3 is TGCAGCGTTGAATCAGGGCGACAGTTGAACACTGAAGCTTTCTTT.

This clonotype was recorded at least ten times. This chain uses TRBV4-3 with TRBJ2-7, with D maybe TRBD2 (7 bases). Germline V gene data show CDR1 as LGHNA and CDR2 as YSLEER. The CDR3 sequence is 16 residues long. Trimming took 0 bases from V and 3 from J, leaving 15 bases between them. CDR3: CASSQDGAGAGYEQYF. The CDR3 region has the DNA TGCGCCAGCAGCCAAGATGGGGCGGGGGCTGGCTACGAGCAGTACTTC.

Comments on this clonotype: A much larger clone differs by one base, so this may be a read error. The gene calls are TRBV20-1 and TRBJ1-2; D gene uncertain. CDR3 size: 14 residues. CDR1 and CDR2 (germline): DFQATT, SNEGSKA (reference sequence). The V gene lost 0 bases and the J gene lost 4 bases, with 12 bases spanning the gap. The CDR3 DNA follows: TGCAGTGCTAGAGATCTTGTCACTCCCTATGGCTACACCTTC. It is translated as CSARDLVTPYGYTF.

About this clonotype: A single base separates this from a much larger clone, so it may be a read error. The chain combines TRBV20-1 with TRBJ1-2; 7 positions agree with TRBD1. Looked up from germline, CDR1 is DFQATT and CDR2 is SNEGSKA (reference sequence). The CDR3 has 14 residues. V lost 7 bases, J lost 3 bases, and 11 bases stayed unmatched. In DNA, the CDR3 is TGCAGTGGACCCCAGGGGGGGAGGGACTATGGCTACACCTTC. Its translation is CSGPQGGRDYGYTF.

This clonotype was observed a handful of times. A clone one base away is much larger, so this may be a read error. The CDR3 DNA is TGTGCCATCCGTGAGGAGCGGGGGATAGCAGATACGCAGTATTTT. It is translated as CAIREERGIADTQYF. V usage is TRBV10-3 and J usage is TRBJ2-3; TRBD2 aligns across 8 bases. CDR3 length equals 15 residues. Germline V gene data show CDR1 as ENHRY and CDR2 as SYGVKD.

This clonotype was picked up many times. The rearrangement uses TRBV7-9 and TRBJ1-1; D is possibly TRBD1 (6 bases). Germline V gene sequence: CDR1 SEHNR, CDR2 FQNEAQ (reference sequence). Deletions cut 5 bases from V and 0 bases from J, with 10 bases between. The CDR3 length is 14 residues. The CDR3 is CASSIQGMNTEAFF. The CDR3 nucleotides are TGTGCCAGCAGCATCCAGGGGATGAACACTGAAGCTTTCTTT. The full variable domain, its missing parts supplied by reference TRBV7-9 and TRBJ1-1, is DTGVSQNPRHKITKRGQNVTFRCDPISEHNRLYWYRQTLGQGPEFLTYFQNEAQLEKSRLLSDRFSAERPKGSFSTLEIQRTEQGDSAMYLCASSIQGMNTEAFFGQGTRLTVV.

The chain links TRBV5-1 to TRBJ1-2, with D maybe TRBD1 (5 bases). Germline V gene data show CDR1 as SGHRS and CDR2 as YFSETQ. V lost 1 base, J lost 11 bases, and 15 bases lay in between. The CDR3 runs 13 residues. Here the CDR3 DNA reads TGCGCCAGCAGCTTGACGCGGGACGGGGCTTACACCTTC. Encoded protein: CASSLTRDGAYTF.

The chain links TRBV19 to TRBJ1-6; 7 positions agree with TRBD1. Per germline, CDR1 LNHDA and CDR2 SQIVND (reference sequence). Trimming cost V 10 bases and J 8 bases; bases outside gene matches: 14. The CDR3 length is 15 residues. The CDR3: CATRGTARGDSPLHF. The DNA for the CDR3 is TGTGCCACCAGGGGGACGGCGAGGGGGGATTCACCCCTCCACTTT.

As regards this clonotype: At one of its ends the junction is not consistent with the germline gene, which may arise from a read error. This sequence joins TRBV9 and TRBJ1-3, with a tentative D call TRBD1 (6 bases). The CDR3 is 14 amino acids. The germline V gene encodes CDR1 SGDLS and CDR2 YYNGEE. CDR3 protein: CASSFGGSGNTMYF. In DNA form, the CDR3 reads TGTGCCAGCAGCTTCGGGGGCTCTGGAAACACCATGTATTTT.